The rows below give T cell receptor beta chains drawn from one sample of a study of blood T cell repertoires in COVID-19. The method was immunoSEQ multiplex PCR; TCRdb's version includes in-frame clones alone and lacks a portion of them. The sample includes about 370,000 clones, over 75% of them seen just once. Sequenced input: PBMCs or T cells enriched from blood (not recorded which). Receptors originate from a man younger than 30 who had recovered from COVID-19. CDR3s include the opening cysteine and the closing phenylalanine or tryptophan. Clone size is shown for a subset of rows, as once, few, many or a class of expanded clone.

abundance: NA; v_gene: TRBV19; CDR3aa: CASSTSAGGLASEQFF
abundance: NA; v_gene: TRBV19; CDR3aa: CASSILAGATGDTQYF
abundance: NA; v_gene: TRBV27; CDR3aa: CASSLTTGVTGELFF
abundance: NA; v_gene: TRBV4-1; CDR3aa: CASSHRATGGRETQYF
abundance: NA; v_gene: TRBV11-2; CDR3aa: CASSLDSGFYGYTF
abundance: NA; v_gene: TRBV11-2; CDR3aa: CASSSGTSGTYSTDTQYF
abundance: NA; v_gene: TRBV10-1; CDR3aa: CASSESPREGAYEQYF
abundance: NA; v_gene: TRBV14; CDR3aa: CASSPRVKETQYF
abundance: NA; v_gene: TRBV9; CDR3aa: CASSVSLPIGGVRVGKDQPQHF
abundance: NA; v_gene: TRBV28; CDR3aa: CASRRDTYNEQFF
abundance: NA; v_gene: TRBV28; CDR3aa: CASSPLSKPQHF
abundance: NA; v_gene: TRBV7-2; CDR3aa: CASGLAGGEQYF
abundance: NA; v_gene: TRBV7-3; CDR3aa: CASSPRTGSTGELFF
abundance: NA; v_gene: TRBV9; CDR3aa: CASSVSPEAGAGQETQYF
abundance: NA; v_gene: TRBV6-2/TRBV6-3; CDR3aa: CASSYRAIGVQETQYF
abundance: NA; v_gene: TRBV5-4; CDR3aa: CASSLTPGGQDTGELFF
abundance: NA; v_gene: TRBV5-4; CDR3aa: CASSTSEQNTIYF
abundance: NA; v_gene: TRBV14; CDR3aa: CASSLRQGALYNEQFF
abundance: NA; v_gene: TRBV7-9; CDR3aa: CASSLVPATSGNEQFF
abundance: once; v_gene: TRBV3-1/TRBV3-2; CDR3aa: CASSHDRLWGSPLHF
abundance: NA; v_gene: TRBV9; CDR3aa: CASSVALAGGSGYNEQFF
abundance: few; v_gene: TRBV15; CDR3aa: CATSRDLQRNQPQHF
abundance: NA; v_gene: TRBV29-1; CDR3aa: CSVGRLSYNEQFF
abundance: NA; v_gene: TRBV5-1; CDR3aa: CASSTGLAGETDTQYF
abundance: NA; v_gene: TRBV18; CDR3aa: CASSPRGQGSSYEQYF
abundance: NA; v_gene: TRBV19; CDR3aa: CAKTLGLAGGLRRNQETQYF
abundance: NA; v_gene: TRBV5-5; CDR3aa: CASSSGTGTDYGYTF
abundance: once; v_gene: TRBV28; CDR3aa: CASVGTGPYEQYF
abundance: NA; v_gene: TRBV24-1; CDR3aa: CATSDYAAGQGVTGELFF
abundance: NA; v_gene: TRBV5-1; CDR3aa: CASSSDRAGEQYF
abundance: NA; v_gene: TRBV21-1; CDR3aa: CASSTRDRGNTIYF
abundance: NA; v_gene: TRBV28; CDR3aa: CASIVARGSYQETQYF
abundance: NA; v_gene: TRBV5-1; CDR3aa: CASNTLNQTGSNQPQHF
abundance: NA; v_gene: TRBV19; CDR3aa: CASKMGPLNTEAFF
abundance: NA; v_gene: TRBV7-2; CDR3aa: CASSLFDLQETQYF
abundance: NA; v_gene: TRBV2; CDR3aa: CASSLGDSSYEQYF
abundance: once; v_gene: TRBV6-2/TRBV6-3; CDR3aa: CASSNWDRADTEAFF
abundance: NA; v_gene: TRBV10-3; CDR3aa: CATAGGPGANVLTF